Each of the 18 T cell receptor beta chains below was sequenced from the same sample in a study of blood T cell repertoires in COVID-19 (TCRdb year 2020). Library generation was performed with the immunoSEQ multiplex PCR assay. Here the immuneACCESS table is served through TCRdb, limited to in-frame sequences with V and J called. Missing clones are a known gap in these copies; in checked studies unresolved V genes cover under half, and the rest lacks a known reason. The sample contains over 50,000 clones, about 86% of them found a single time. The ten biggest clones cover about 10% of the sample. Sequencing was carried out using peripheral blood. These receptors all stem from a man aged 65 to 85 with active COVID-19.

V and J are TRBV19 and TRBJ1-2; no clear D. The CDR3 sequence is 14 residues long. V was shortened by 4 bases and J by 4 bases, with 13 bases between the two germline ends. Germline CDR1 reads LNHDA; CDR2 reads SQIVND (reference sequence). The CDR3: CASSSQRGAYGYTF. CDR3 coding DNA: TGTGCCAGTAGTAGTCAGCGGGGTGCCTATGGCTACACCTTC.

This chain connects TRBV14 to TRBJ2-2; 9 bases are shared with TRBD1. With 4 bases clipped from V and 9 bases from J, the junction kept 9 bases outside the gene matches. Germline assignment: CDR1 SGHDN and CDR2 FVKESK. The CDR3 runs to 15 residues. CDR3 in DNA: TGTGCCAGCAGCCGCAGACAGGGGGTGATGCGGGAGCTGTTTTTT. Translation: CASSRRQGVMRELFF.

This chain links TRBV5-6 with TRBJ2-3; tentative D call: TRBD2 (5 bases). Germline V gene lookup returns CDR1 SGHDT and CDR2 YYEEEE. With 0 bases removed from V and 4 bases from J, the gap between germline ends came to 9 bases. The CDR3 has 14 residues. The CDR3 region has the DNA TGTGCCAGCAGCTTGGAGGGAGTCGCAGATACGCAGTATTTT. Encoded protein: CASSLEGVADTQYF.

This chain connects TRBV18 to TRBJ1-6; tentatively, D is TRBD1 (6 bases). CDR3 length equals 17 residues. V was clipped by 4 bases and J by 0 bases, with 13 bases between them. Per germline, CDR1 KGHSH and CDR2 LQKENI. CDR3 amino acids: CASSHQTGNSYNSPLHF. In DNA form, the CDR3 reads TGTGCCAGCTCACATCAAACAGGGAACTCCTATAATTCACCCCTCCACTTT.

The chain is built from TRBV25-1 and TRBJ2-1; a possible D gene is TRBD2 (7 bases). Trimming removed 1 base from V and 5 bases from J, with 12 bases in between. The CDR3 sequence is 15 residues long. The germline CDR1 and CDR2 sequences are MGHDK and SYGVNS. In DNA form, the CDR3 reads TGTGCCAGCAGTGAATTGGGGGGGCCCCACAATGAGCAGTTCTTC. Residues: CASSELGGPHNEQFF.

The V call is TRBV24-1, the J call TRBJ1-2; TRBD1 matches 9 bases. From germline, CDR1 is KGHDR and CDR2 SFDVKD. The J segment lost 4 bases and the V segment lost 3 bases, leaving 2 bases of the junction unmatched. This CDR3 spans 14 amino acids. The CDR3 bases are TGTGCCACCAGTGATACGGGACAGGGCTATGGCTACACCTTC. Translation gives CATSDTGQGYGYTF.

The chain employs TRBV4-3 and TRBJ1-1; possibly TRBD1 for D (5 bases). Germline-derived CDR1 and CDR2 are LGHNA and YSLEER. Deletions cut 4 bases from V and 2 bases from J, with 17 bases between. This CDR3 has 16 amino acids. This CDR3 reads CASSRNWGRENTEAFF. In DNA form, the CDR3 reads TGCGCCAGCAGCCGAAACTGGGGGAGGGAAAACACTGAAGCTTTCTTT.

The chain uses TRBV4-2 and TRBJ1-3, with D maybe TRBD1 (5 bases). The CDR3 has 16 residues. V was pared by 1 base and J by 3 bases, with 13 bases between. CDR1 and CDR2 (germline): LGHNA, YNFKEQ. This CDR3 reads CASSQGPPGGGNTIYF. DNA of the CDR3: TGTGCCAGCAGCCAAGGTCCCCCGGGGGGTGGAAACACCATATATTTT.

This clone was detected once. This chain uses TRBV25-1 with TRBJ2-1; 9 nucleotides line up with TRBD1. This CDR3 spans 13 amino acids. V dropped 3 bases and J dropped 7; count of bases not matched to a gene: 1. Germline V CDR1 and CDR2: MGHDK, SYGVNS. The CDR3 DNA follows: TGTGCCAGCAGTGAGGGACAGGGTAATGAGCAGTTCTTC. This codes for CASSEGQGNEQFF.

This clone has a handful of counts. The chain couples TRBV6-1 to TRBJ1-6; no firm D call. V shed 2 bases and J shed 6 bases, with 5 bases lying between them. The CDR3 has 13 residues. Germline V gene sequence: CDR1 MNHNS, CDR2 SASEGT. The CDR3 region is CASSEPINSPLHF. CDR3 nucleotides: TGTGCCAGCAGTGAACCAATTAATTCACCCCTCCACTTT.

The chain couples TRBV19 to TRBJ1-1, with D hard to call. V lost 7 bases and J lost 0, with 12 bases in between. Germline loops: CDR1 LNHDA, CDR2 SQIVND (reference sequence). This CDR3 is 14 amino acids long. The DNA for the CDR3 is TGTGCCAGTACCATAACAGCAATGAACACTGAAGCTTTCTTT. It codes for CASTITAMNTEAFF. Full variable domain (rest looked up from reference TRBV19 and TRBJ1-1): DGGITQSPKYLFRKEGQNVTLSCEQNLNHDAMYWYRQDPGQGLRLIYYSQIVNDFQKGDIAEGYSVSREKKESFPLTVTSAQKNPTAFYLCASTITAMNTEAFFGQGTRLTVV.

The genes are TRBV7-2 and TRBJ1-5; TRBD1 might be the D (5 bases). Per the germline V gene, CDR1 is SGHTA and CDR2 is FQGNSA. Trimming took 6 bases from V and 7 from J, leaving 16 bases between them. The CDR3 is 14 residues long. The CDR3 is CASSQARAGQPQHF. The CDR3 DNA sequence: TGTGCCAGCAGTCAAGCCAGGGCAGGGCAGCCCCAGCATTTT.

The chain links TRBV5-4 to TRBJ2-1; D is perhaps TRBD1 (5 bases). The germline V gene encodes CDR1 SGHNT and CDR2 YYREEE (reference sequence). V was cut by 4 bases and J by 8 bases, with 16 bases left in between. The CDR3 extends over 14 amino acids. The CDR3 is CASSPQVQGDEQFF. The CDR3, as DNA: TGTGCCAGCAGCCCACAGGTGCAGGGTGATGAGCAGTTCTTC.

This clone was seen once. The V and J genes are TRBV9 and TRBJ1-1; tentative D call: TRBD1 (5 bases). Per germline, CDR1 SGDLS and CDR2 YYNGEE. This CDR3 has 17 residues. The V gene lost 2 bases and the J gene lost 1 base, with 18 bases spanning the gap. CDR3 region: CASSVGTGSLKNTEAFF. The CDR3 DNA reads as TGTGCCAGCAGCGTCGGAACAGGTAGCCTAAAGAACACTGAAGCTTTCTTT.

This rearrangement joins TRBV6-5 to TRBJ1-6; TRBD1 might be the D (6 bases). Trimming cost V 8 bases and J 7 bases, with 18 bases left between them. The CDR3 consists of 15 residues. The germline V gene encodes CDR1 MNHEY and CDR2 SVGAGI. The CDR3 spells CASQVGGQRNSPLHF. In nucleotides, the CDR3 is TGTGCCAGCCAGGTCGGAGGACAGCGGAATTCACCCCTCCACTTT.

The chain links TRBV5-6 to TRBJ1-1; no clear D gene. The CDR3 is made up of 13 amino acids. Trimming pared 6 bases from V and 8 bases from J, leaving 17 bases between. Germline assignment: CDR1 SGHDT and CDR2 YYEEEE. CDR3 sequence (DNA): TGTGCCAGCACCTTTGTGAGTGGAGGGGAAGCTTTCTTT. This codes for CASTFVSGGEAFF.

The chain has TRBV27 and TRBJ2-5, with 9 bases that match TRBD1. CDR1 is MNHEY, CDR2 SMNVEV, per germline (reference sequence). This CDR3 spans 15 amino acids. Germline trimming cut 1 base from V and 2 bases from J; bases unmatched to any gene: 2. CDR3 coding DNA: TGTGCCAGCAGTTTATGGGGACAGGGACAAGAGACCCAGTACTTC. It yields the protein CASSLWGQGQETQYF.

The rearrangement links TRBV7-9 to TRBJ1-6; no firm D call. Trimming shortened V by 1 base and J by 5 bases, and 6 bases separated the two germline ends. The CDR3 runs to 14 residues. CDR1 is SEHNR and CDR2 is FQNEAQ in the germline V gene (reference sequence). The CDR3 DNA sequence: TGTGCCAGCAGCTTAGTCCATGATAATTCACCCCTCCACTTT. Encoded protein: CASSLVHDNSPLHF.